This TCR beta chain was sequenced in a study of blood T cell repertoires in COVID-19. Per the original methods: The assay estimated nucleated cells by amplifying reference gene primers. Sequenced by immunoSEQ multiplex PCR; TCRdb stores in-frame clones only, minus some. The DNA gave D and trimming, while V, J and clone size come from that table. The table lists over 250,000 clones, roughly 89% of them singletons. From germline, CDR1 is GTSNPN and CDR2 SVGIG (reference sequence). V was pared by 3 bases and J by 7 bases, with 4 bases of the junction left unmatched. The CDR3 is 14 amino acids. The receptor's source is a man between 50 and 59 years old with acute or convalescent COVID-19. Input material: peripheral blood. The rearrangement uses TRBV30 and TRBJ1-6, with 9 bases aligning to TRBD1. The CDR3 DNA is TGTGCCTGGAGCGGGACAGGGTTAAATTCACCCCTCCACTTT. This gives the protein CAWSGTGLNSPLHF.